Shown below are 21 T cell receptor beta chains from a single sample sequenced in a study of blood T cells in healthy people across ages. A sample-barcoded 5' primer and a J-beta primer mix were used in a second PCR of about 6 to 12 cycles. TCRdb re-called the 5' RACE reads with MiXCR, one entry per CDR3 protein. The table has around 800,000 distinct CDR3 sequences, roughly 24% seen once; the top ten hold 3%. The sample was also reused in another study, on T cells of mothers and their children.

Sequenced material: blood. The receptors derive from a boy aged 5-17 years in good health.

The chain joins TRBV20-1 to TRBJ2-2, with 12 nucleotides matching TRBD1. After removal of 5 bases from V and 6 bases from J, the junction contained 16 bases not matched to a gene. There are 18 residues in the CDR3. Germline loops: CDR1 DFQATT, CDR2 SNEGSKA (reference sequence). In DNA, the CDR3 is TGCAGTGCTGTAACTCAAGGGGACAGGGGGCCTTGGGCCGGGGAGCTGTTTTTT. It codes for CSAVTQGDRGPWAGELFF.

This clonotype was seen more than once but under ten times. The V gene is TRBV6-5, the J gene TRBJ2-1, with TRBD1 matching 9 bases. The germline gives CDR1 MNHEY, CDR2 SVGAGI. With 5 bases clipped from V and 8 bases from J, the junction kept 10 bases outside the gene matches. The CDR3 contains 15 residues. As DNA, the CDR3 is TGTGCCAGCAGTCCGACCGGGACAGGGAGCCATGAGCAGTTCTTC. Translated: CASSPTGTGSHEQFF.

This clonotype showed up just once. The chain recombines TRBV5-1 with TRBJ2-3; D unclear. Deletions cut 4 bases from V and 5 bases from J, with 14 bases between. CDR3 length equals 14 residues. Germline values: CDR1 SGHRS, CDR2 YFSETQ. The CDR3 here is CASSRLERGDTQYF. The CDR3 DNA follows: TGCGCCAGCAGCAGGCTAGAGAGAGGAGATACGCAGTATTTT.

The chain recombines TRBV4-2 with TRBJ1-1, with TRBD1 matching 7 bases. The germline CDR1 and CDR2 sequences are LGHNA and YNFKEQ. This CDR3 is 16 amino acids long. The V segment lost 0 bases and the J segment 0 bases; nucleotides outside the gene matches: 4. CDR3 in amino acids: CASSQDEGAVNTEAFF. As DNA, the CDR3 is TGTGCCAGCAGCCAAGATGAGGGGGCCGTGAACACTGAAGCTTTCTTT.

This clonotype came up a few times. This chain links TRBV30 with TRBJ2-1, with D maybe TRBD2 (5 bases). Germline values: CDR1 GTSNPN, CDR2 SVGIG (reference sequence). This CDR3 contains 15 residues. The V and J ends lost 7 bases and 0 bases respectively, with 16 bases between them. The CDR3 is CAYTRRKSSYNEQFF. In DNA form, the CDR3 reads TGTGCCTATACTAGAAGGAAGAGCTCCTACAATGAGCAGTTCTTC.

In this sample, this clonotype turned up once. The V and J genes are TRBV30 and TRBJ2-3, with TRBD2 identical over 11 bases. The J segment lost 6 bases and the V segment lost 5 bases, leaving 10 bases of the junction unmatched. Per germline, CDR1 GTSNPN and CDR2 SVGIG (reference sequence). The CDR3 has 15 residues. CDR3 residues: CAWVLSGGARDTQYF. The CDR3, as DNA: TGTGCCTGGGTTCTTAGCGGGGGGGCGCGTGATACGCAGTATTTT.

This clonotype was seen a few times. CDR3 sequence: CASSLEGVDGYTF. The CDR3 nucleotides are TGCGCCAGCAGCTTGGAGGGGGTTGATGGCTACACCTTC. The gene calls are TRBV5-1 and TRBJ1-2, with D possibly TRBD1 on 6 matching bases. Per germline, CDR1 SGHRS and CDR2 YFSETQ. The V gene lost 0 bases and the J gene lost 6 bases, with 9 bases spanning the gap. The CDR3 sequence is 13 residues long. The whole variable domain, filled in from reference TRBV5-1 and TRBJ1-2, reads KAGVTQTPRYLIKTRGQQVTLSCSPISGHRSVSWYQQTPGQGLQFLFEYFSETQRNKGNFPGRFSGRQFSNSRSEMNVSTLELGDSALYLCASSLEGVDGYTFGSGTRLTVV.

The chain employs TRBV6-6 and TRBJ1-5; D remains unclear. The CDR3 consists of 13 residues. Trimming removed 4 bases from V and 8 bases from J, with 12 bases in between. Per the germline V gene, CDR1 is MNHNY and CDR2 is SVGAGI (reference sequence). CDR3 sequence reads: CASSLKGAEPQHF. CDR3 DNA: TGTGCCAGCAGTTTGAAGGGCGCGGAGCCCCAGCATTTT.

The rearrangement links TRBV7-3 to TRBJ2-3; 7 bases are a match to TRBD2. Germline CDR1 reads SGHTA; CDR2 reads FQGTGA. The CDR3 sequence is 16 residues long. V lost 0 bases and J lost 1; bases outside the gene matches: 4. As DNA, the CDR3 is TGTGCCAGCAGCTTAACCCCCGCGGGGGGCACAGATACGCAGTATTTT. Its translation: CASSLTPAGGTDTQYF. The whole variable domain, filled in from reference TRBV7-3 and TRBJ2-3, reads GAGVSQTPSNKVTEKGKYVELRCDPISGHTALYWYRQSLGQGPEFLIYFQGTGAADDSGLPNDRFFAVRPEGSVSTLKIQRTERGDSAVYLCASSLTPAGGTDTQYFGPGTRLTVL.

This clonotype was seen a handful of times. The chain employs TRBV6-6 and TRBJ1-4, with D hard to call. The V and J ends lost 6 bases and 0 bases respectively, with 8 bases between them. Germline CDR1 reads MNHNY; CDR2 reads SVGAGI (reference sequence). CDR3 length: 14 residues. The CDR3 DNA is TGTGCCAGCAGCTCACCTACAACTAATGAAAAACTGTTTTTT. Protein: CASSSPTTNEKLFF.

Only a few counts were recorded for this clonotype. This chain joins TRBV7-2 and TRBJ2-3, with D perhaps matching TRBD2 (6 bases). V was shortened by 1 base and J by 2 bases, with 13 bases between the two germline ends. CDR1 SGHTA and CDR2 FQGNSA come from the germline V gene. The CDR3 has 16 residues. CDR3 loop: CASSLGGGGYTDTQYF. In DNA, the CDR3 is TGTGCCAGCAGCTTAGGTGGTGGGGGGTACACAGATACGCAGTATTTT.

This clonotype occurred a few times. This chain joins TRBV7-9 and TRBJ2-3; no definite D call. Germline V gives CDR1 SEHNR, CDR2 FQNEAQ (reference sequence). V lost 5 bases to trimming and J lost 6 bases, with 12 bases between them. The CDR3 covers 13 residues. In DNA, the CDR3 is TGTGCCAGCAGCATGCCAGTCTGGGATACGCAGTATTTT. Translating gives CASSMPVWDTQYF.

The rearrangement uses TRBV12-3 or TRBV12-4 and TRBJ2-5; 7 bases align to TRBD1. The CDR3 loop spans 14 amino acids. J was trimmed by 4 bases and V by 3 bases; bases with no gene match: 5. Written as DNA, the CDR3 is TGTGCCAGCAGTTTTGTAGCAGGGGGAGAGACCCAGTACTTC. This translates into CASSFVAGGETQYF.

The genes are TRBV12-3 or TRBV12-4 and TRBJ1-3; D uncertain. The length of the CDR3 is 15 residues. V was cut by 1 base and J by 0 bases, with 7 bases left in between. The CDR3 DNA is TGTGCCAGCAGTTTAGACGCCTACTCTGGAAACACCATATATTTT. Protein product: CASSLDAYSGNTIYF.

CDR3 loop: CASSLEGAGQPQHF. The CDR3 coding sequence is TGTGCCAGCAGTTTAGAGGGGGCAGGTCAGCCCCAGCATTTT. The V gene is TRBV12-3 or TRBV12-4, the J gene TRBJ1-5, with 7 bases lining up with TRBD1. J was trimmed by 6 bases and V by 1 base; bases with no gene match: 3. The CDR3 is 14 residues long.

The chain employs TRBV7-2 and TRBJ1-1; a possible D gene is TRBD1 (6 bases). CDR3 size: 15 residues. CDR1 and CDR2 from the germline V gene are SGHTA and FQGNSA. V shed 3 bases and J shed 6 bases, with 17 bases lying between them. The CDR3 spells CASSFHGTGRAEAFF. CDR3 bases: TGTGCCAGCAGCTTCCACGGCACAGGGCGCGCTGAAGCTTTCTTT. The full variable domain, with the rest looked up from reference TRBV7-2 and TRBJ1-1, is GAGVSQSPSNKVTEKGKDVELRCDPISGHTALYWYRQSLGQGLEFLIYFQGNSAPDKSGLPSDRFSAERTGGSVSTLTIQRTQQEDSAVYLCASSFHGTGRAEAFFGQGTRLTVV.

This clonotype was observed a few times. The rearrangement links TRBV12-3 or TRBV12-4 to TRBJ2-7, with D perhaps matching TRBD1 (6 bases). V was cut by 5 bases and J by 5 bases, with 13 bases left in between. There are 13 residues in the CDR3. The CDR3 nucleotides are TGTGCCAGCAGTACACAGGGATGGAACGAGCAGTACTTC. It yields the protein CASSTQGWNEQYF.

V usage is TRBV5-1 and J usage is TRBJ1-2; D not resolved. Germline CDR1 is SGHRS and CDR2 is YFSETQ. V was cut by 3 bases and J by 6 bases, with 18 bases left in between. The CDR3 is 15 residues long. The CDR3 here is CASSSRHGSIDGYTF. CDR3 bases: TGCGCCAGCAGCTCACGACACGGTTCAATTGATGGCTACACCTTC.

This clonotype has only a few counts. This chain connects TRBV14 to TRBJ1-4; D not resolved. The V and J ends lost 5 bases and 8 bases respectively, with 18 bases between them. Germline V gene lookup returns CDR1 SGHDN and CDR2 FVKESK. The CDR3 runs to 15 residues. Written as DNA, the CDR3 is TGTGCCAGCAGCGTTGGTGAGGTCAATAGGGAAAAACTGTTTTTT. Translated: CASSVGEVNREKLFF.

Worth noting for this clonotype: The conserved phenylalanine or tryptophan is not found at the CDR3 terminus, so this likely reflects a read error. The J gene is TRBJ2-4, the V gene TRBV7-9, with D perhaps TRBD2 (6 bases). This CDR3 has 14 amino acids. The V gene lost 4 bases and the J gene lost 7 bases, with 14 bases spanning the gap. Germline CDR1 and CDR2: SEHNR and FQNEAQ (reference sequence). The CDR3 coding sequence is TGTGCCAGCAGCTGGGGGACTTCAGGCAACATTCAGTACCTC. Amino acids: CASSWGTSGNIQYL.

There are a few counts of this clonotype. The genes are TRBV12-3 or TRBV12-4 and TRBJ2-3; D might be TRBD1 (6 bases). V was shortened by 7 bases and J by 0 bases, with 17 bases between the two germline ends. The CDR3 is 16 amino acids. This CDR3 is CASTLKTGFSTDTQYF. The CDR3 DNA reads TGTGCCAGCACCCTCAAAACAGGGTTTAGCACAGATACGCAGTATTTT.